Shown below are 7 T cell receptor beta chains from a single sample sequenced in a study of response to subunit inactivated influenza vaccine. TCRdb analysed the RT-PCR reads with MiXCR anew, one entry per CDR3 protein. The table has under 200,000 distinct CDR3 sequences, about 10% seen once. This specimen consisted of CD8+ T cells sorted from PBMCs, obtained roughly 24 months after vaccination. The receptors were gathered from a man between 50 and 69 years old who received an inactivated influenza vaccine.

In this sample, this clonotype turned up a few times. The chain has TRBV12-3 or TRBV12-4 and TRBJ1-2, with D unresolved. The V gene lost 1 base and the J gene lost 5 bases, with 11 bases spanning the gap. The CDR3 is 14 amino acids. Here the CDR3 reads CASSLGNTEYGYTF. CDR3 nucleotides: TGTGCCAGCAGTTTAGGTAACACGGAATATGGCTACACCTTC.

The chain joins TRBV5-1 to TRBJ2-3; the match to TRBD2 covers 10 bases. This CDR3 spans 18 amino acids. CDR1 SGHRS and CDR2 YFSETQ come from the germline V gene. Trimming took 0 bases from V and 1 from J; bases not matched to a gene: 8. Here the CDR3 reads CASSLGLAGAWGTDTQYF. The CDR3 DNA reads as TGCGCCAGCAGCTTGGGACTAGCGGGCGCCTGGGGCACAGATACGCAGTATTTT.

The V gene is TRBV29-1, the J gene TRBJ2-2; 8 nucleotides align to TRBD1. Germline V gene data show CDR1 as SQVTM and CDR2 as ANQGSEA. V dropped 4 bases and J dropped 1; count of bases not matched to a gene: 5. This CDR3 is built from 15 residues. Here the CDR3 reads CSVARTGLNTGELFF. The CDR3 DNA sequence: TGCAGCGTTGCTCGGACAGGGCTGAACACCGGGGAGCTGTTTTTT.

This clonotype has just a few counts. This chain uses TRBV29-1 with TRBJ2-7, with D perhaps assigned TRBD1 or TRBD2 (7 bases each). Trimming removed 2 bases from V and 3 bases from J, with 17 bases in between. CDR3 length: 15 amino acids. The germline CDR1 and CDR2 sequences are SQVTM and ANQGSEA. CDR3 nucleotides: TGCAGCGTTGAATTTAAGTCAGGGGGGGACTACGAGCAGTACTTC. Protein: CSVEFKSGGDYEQYF.

The V call is TRBV10-3, the J call TRBJ2-7; D uncertain. This CDR3 has 13 residues. Germline V gene data show CDR1 as ENHRY and CDR2 as SYGVKD. Trimming took off 0 bases at V and 2 bases at J, with 5 bases between the two ends. The CDR3 DNA reads TGTGCCATCAGTGAGTCGGGTGCCTACGAGCAGTACTTC. Translated: CAISESGAYEQYF.

This chain joins TRBV29-1 and TRBJ1-2, with D unclear. Trimming stripped 4 bases from V and 2 bases from J, with 11 bases between. The CDR3 extends over 13 amino acids. Germline CDR1 is SQVTM and CDR2 is ANQGSEA. The CDR3 region has the DNA TGCAGCGTTGCCGGCAGTTCAAACTATGGCTACACCTTC. It yields the protein CSVAGSSNYGYTF. The full variable domain, in which reference TRBV29-1 and TRBJ1-2 provide the parts outside the CDR3, is SAVISQKPSRDICQRGTSLTIQCQVDSQVTMMFWYRQQPGQSLTLIATANQGSEATYESGFVIDKFPISRPNLTFSTLTVSNMSPEDSSIYLCSVAGSSNYGYTFGSGTRLTVV.

This sequence joins TRBV4-3 and TRBJ2-1, with D possibly being TRBD1 (6 bases). The V and J ends lost 0 bases and 9 bases respectively, with 9 bases between them. The germline gives CDR1 LGHNA, CDR2 YSLEER. This CDR3 region has 13 residues. CDR3 residues: CASSQDIGGEQFF. CDR3 coding DNA: TGCGCCAGCAGCCAAGATATAGGGGGTGAGCAGTTCTTC.